This is a list of T cell receptor beta chains from one sample in a study of T-cell memory formation after mild COVID-19. Via MiXCR, TCRdb re-called the 5' RACE reads, giving one row per CDR3 protein. Found here are 130,000 to 150,000 distinct CDR3 sequences, 6% of them singletons; the top ten hold approximately 2.1%. The sequenced sample was PBMCs or a T cell subset sorted from them (not recorded which). These receptors were collected from an adult woman who had mild COVID-19 (a few samples of this study predate the infection). Cell type and time point are not known. CDR3s include the opening cysteine and the closing phenylalanine or tryptophan. Each record gives: V gene, J gene, D gene, clone size, CDR3 protein. A D gene is named only where the DNA matches it firmly. Size tells how often a clone was seen (once, few, many) or the class of an expanded clone, and some rows leave it out.

v_call: TRBV11-1
j_call: TRBJ1-1
d_call: NA
clone_size: NA
cdr3_aa: CASSLRSGTEAFF

v_call: TRBV20-1
j_call: TRBJ2-1
d_call: TRBD2
clone_size: NA
cdr3_aa: CSAFSARGVRYNEQFF

v_call: TRBV29-1
j_call: TRBJ2-3
d_call: NA
clone_size: many
cdr3_aa: CSVGGGAADTQYF

v_call: TRBV24-1
j_call: TRBJ2-3
d_call: NA
clone_size: few
cdr3_aa: CATSDPSGEDTQYF

v_call: TRBV5-1
j_call: TRBJ2-5
d_call: NA
clone_size: many
cdr3_aa: CASSLGALQETQYF

v_call: TRBV7-9
j_call: TRBJ1-6
d_call: TRBD1
clone_size: many
cdr3_aa: CASSEGQGAGNSPLHF

v_call: TRBV5-1
j_call: TRBJ2-5
d_call: TRBD1
clone_size: many
cdr3_aa: CASSARQGLAETQYF

v_call: TRBV7-8
j_call: TRBJ2-7
d_call: TRBD1
clone_size: many
cdr3_aa: CASSPLRDRGYEQYF

v_call: TRBV10-3
j_call: TRBJ2-3
d_call: NA
clone_size: few
cdr3_aa: CAISESLRGLTDTQYF

v_call: TRBV4-2
j_call: TRBJ2-7
d_call: NA
clone_size: few
cdr3_aa: CASSLSGGDSTYEQYF

v_call: TRBV9
j_call: TRBJ2-2
d_call: TRBD1
clone_size: NA
cdr3_aa: CASSAGQPNTGELFF

v_call: TRBV5-1
j_call: TRBJ1-2
d_call: TRBD1
clone_size: few
cdr3_aa: CASSSRGTGDGYTF

v_call: TRBV5-1
j_call: TRBJ2-7
d_call: TRBD1
clone_size: few
cdr3_aa: CASSATGVSYEQYF

v_call: TRBV7-9
j_call: TRBJ2-6
d_call: NA
clone_size: many
cdr3_aa: CASSLRGTGANVLTF

v_call: TRBV5-6
j_call: TRBJ2-1
d_call: TRBD1
clone_size: many
cdr3_aa: CASSRDRGNEQFF

v_call: TRBV7-2
j_call: TRBJ1-1
d_call: NA
clone_size: NA
cdr3_aa: CASSLSGIEAFF

v_call: TRBV6-2/TRBV6-3
j_call: TRBJ2-7
d_call: NA
clone_size: NA
cdr3_aa: CASSRAGFSYEQYF

v_call: TRBV11-2
j_call: TRBJ2-3
d_call: TRBD2
clone_size: NA
cdr3_aa: CASSLTSGGVAGTDTQYF

v_call: TRBV6-5
j_call: TRBJ2-2
d_call: TRBD2
clone_size: many
cdr3_aa: CASRPDGRETGELFF

v_call: TRBV4-2
j_call: TRBJ2-1
d_call: NA
clone_size: few
cdr3_aa: CASSHVGSSGYNEQFF

v_call: TRBV5-1
j_call: TRBJ1-1
d_call: TRBD1
clone_size: few
cdr3_aa: CASSLGLDRGPGNTEAFF

v_call: TRBV20-1
j_call: TRBJ1-2
d_call: NA
clone_size: many
cdr3_aa: CANSDYGYTF

v_call: TRBV12-3/TRBV12-4
j_call: TRBJ1-3
d_call: NA
clone_size: many
cdr3_aa: CASSLGANSGNTIYF

v_call: TRBV5-4
j_call: TRBJ1-2
d_call: NA
clone_size: NA
cdr3_aa: CASSPVLGGQGGYTF

v_call: TRBV12-3/TRBV12-4
j_call: TRBJ1-3
d_call: NA
clone_size: NA
cdr3_aa: CASSLRGQGNTIYF

v_call: TRBV10-3
j_call: TRBJ1-6
d_call: TRBD1
clone_size: NA
cdr3_aa: CATRTGQSSYNSPLHF

v_call: TRBV4-2
j_call: TRBJ2-3
d_call: NA
clone_size: many
cdr3_aa: CASSQRGYSTDTQYF

v_call: TRBV7-2
j_call: TRBJ2-1
d_call: NA
clone_size: NA
cdr3_aa: CASSLGSGTYNEQFF

v_call: TRBV5-5
j_call: TRBJ2-3
d_call: NA
clone_size: few
cdr3_aa: CASSLWQGLPTDTQYF

v_call: TRBV11-2
j_call: TRBJ2-1
d_call: NA
clone_size: NA
cdr3_aa: CASSPRGISYNEQFF

v_call: TRBV20-1
j_call: TRBJ2-5
d_call: NA
clone_size: NA
cdr3_aa: CSAQTNPASPETQYF

v_call: TRBV10-3
j_call: TRBJ2-1
d_call: NA
clone_size: many
cdr3_aa: CAISVSKGVGPNEQFF

v_call: TRBV7-9
j_call: TRBJ2-4
d_call: NA
clone_size: few
cdr3_aa: CASSSALAKNIQYF

v_call: TRBV6-1
j_call: TRBJ1-5
d_call: NA
clone_size: NA
cdr3_aa: CASRGTDNQPQHF

v_call: TRBV11-3
j_call: TRBJ1-1
d_call: TRBD1
clone_size: few
cdr3_aa: CASSPTGGQAEAFF

v_call: TRBV5-5
j_call: TRBJ2-7
d_call: NA
clone_size: NA
cdr3_aa: CASSQGPGPYEQYF

v_call: TRBV5-1
j_call: TRBJ2-7
d_call: TRBD2
clone_size: many
cdr3_aa: CASRWTSGSNEQYF

v_call: TRBV9
j_call: TRBJ2-7
d_call: TRBD1
clone_size: few
cdr3_aa: CASSTLGTGNIGQYF

v_call: TRBV12-3/TRBV12-4
j_call: TRBJ1-1
d_call: NA
clone_size: few
cdr3_aa: CASSLRGSGVGAFF

v_call: TRBV10-3
j_call: TRBJ2-3
d_call: TRBD2
clone_size: NA
cdr3_aa: CDISELAGGTDTQYF

v_call: TRBV4-3
j_call: TRBJ2-3
d_call: TRBD2
clone_size: many
cdr3_aa: CASSLGTSGSLTDTQYF